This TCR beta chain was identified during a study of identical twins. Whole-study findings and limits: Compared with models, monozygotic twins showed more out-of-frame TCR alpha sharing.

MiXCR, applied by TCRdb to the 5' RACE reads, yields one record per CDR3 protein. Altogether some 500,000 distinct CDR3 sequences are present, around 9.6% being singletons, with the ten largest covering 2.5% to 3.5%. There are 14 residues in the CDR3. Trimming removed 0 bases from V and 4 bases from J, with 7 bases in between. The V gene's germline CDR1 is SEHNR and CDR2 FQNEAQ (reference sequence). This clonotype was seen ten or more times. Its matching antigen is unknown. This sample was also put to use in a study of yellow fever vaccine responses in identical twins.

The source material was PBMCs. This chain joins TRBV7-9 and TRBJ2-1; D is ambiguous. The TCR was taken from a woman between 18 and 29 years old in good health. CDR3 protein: CASSLAPAYNEQFF. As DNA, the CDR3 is TGTGCCAGCAGCTTAGCGCCCGCTTACAATGAGCAGTTCTTC.